Following are 13 T cell receptor beta chains from one sample sequenced in a study of blood T cell repertoires in COVID-19 (dated by TCRdb to the early 2020s). Library preparation employed the immunoSEQ multiplex PCR assay. As stored in TCRdb, this immuneACCESS dataset retains in-frame rearrangements with V and J assigned. A fraction of the clones does not appear; measured against another copy, unresolved V genes explain less than half of the discrepancy, and the remainder lacks a known reason. The sample table holds 200,000 to 250,000 clones, of which approximately 90% were seen once. The ten top clones hold 10% to 11% of the sample. Source material: PBMCs or T cells enriched from blood (not recorded which). The origin of the receptors is a man between 25 and 39 years old who had recovered from COVID-19.

This clone appeared once. The CDR3 loop reads CASRGNRGSSPLHF. For the CDR3, the DNA is TGTGCCAGCCGGGGCAACAGGGGAAGTTCACCCCTCCACTTT. The chain couples TRBV27 to TRBJ1-6, with TRBD1 identical over 7 bases. Germline values: CDR1 MNHEY, CDR2 SMNVEV (reference sequence). The V gene end was trimmed by 8 bases and the J gene end by 9 bases; junction bases not matched to a gene: 10. The CDR3 consists of 14 residues.

CDR3 bases: TGTGCCAGCAGCTTCCGTATAGCGGGGGGACACCCGGATACGCAGTATTTT. Protein sequence: CASSFRIAGGHPDTQYF. V is TRBV7-9 and J is TRBJ2-3; 10 bases agree with TRBD2. CDR1 is SEHNR, CDR2 FQNEAQ, per germline (reference sequence). The CDR3 is 17 amino acids. J lost 6 bases, V lost 3 bases, and 12 bases had no gene match.

This clone was detected only once. The CDR3 loop is CATHRGPNEKLFF. The DNA for the CDR3 is TGTGCCACCCACAGGGGCCCTAATGAAAAACTGTTTTTT. The chain combines TRBV10-3 with TRBJ1-4, with TRBD1 matching 7 bases. Germline trimming cut 10 bases from V and 3 bases from J; bases unmatched to any gene: 5. The germline V gene has CDR1 ENHRY and CDR2 SYGVKD. The CDR3 is made up of 13 amino acids.

This sequence joins TRBV28 and TRBJ1-2, with D tentatively TRBD1 (5 bases). Germline V gene lookup returns CDR1 MDHEN and CDR2 SYDVKM. The CDR3 sequence is 13 residues long. The germline V and J ends were trimmed by 3 bases and 7 bases, with 12 bases remaining between them. CDR3 bases: TGTGCCAGCAGTTTCGGGCAGGGTATTGGCTACACCTTC. Translating gives CASSFGQGIGYTF.

The chain is built from TRBV18 and TRBJ1-3, with no clear D. The germline V and J ends were trimmed by 5 bases and 4 bases, with 12 bases remaining between them. Germline values: CDR1 KGHSH, CDR2 LQKENI. The CDR3 has 14 amino acids. The CDR3 protein is CASSEATPGNTIYF. The CDR3 DNA is TGTGCCAGCTCAGAGGCTACTCCGGGAAACACCATATATTTT. The complete variable domain, with remaining parts taken from reference TRBV18 and TRBJ1-3, reads NAGVMQNPRHLVRRRGQEARLRCSPMKGHSHVYWYRQLPEEGLKFMVYLQKENIIDESGMPKERFSAEFPKEGPSILRIQQVVRGDSAAYFCASSEATPGNTIYFGEGSWLTVV.

V and J are TRBV7-2 and TRBJ2-1; possibly TRBD1 for D (6 bases). V lost 1 base, J lost 2 bases, and 9 bases lay in between. In germline, CDR1 is SGHTA, CDR2 FQGNSA. The CDR3 runs to 15 residues. The CDR3 spells CASSLDQGTYNEQFF. Here the CDR3 DNA reads TGTGCCAGCAGCTTAGATCAGGGGACCTACAATGAGCAGTTCTTC.

This sequence joins TRBV6-5 and TRBJ1-5, with a tentative D call TRBD1 (6 bases). CDR1 MNHEY and CDR2 SVGAGI come from the germline V gene. This CDR3 spans 13 amino acids. Between the trimmed V and J ends, which lost 6 bases and 5 bases, there was a span of 11 bases. CDR3 amino acids: CASRAGVDQPQHF. The CDR3 DNA follows: TGTGCCAGCAGGGCAGGGGTCGATCAGCCCCAGCATTTT.

The CDR3 sequence: CASSLELGRDTIYF. DNA of the CDR3: TGCGCCAGCAGCTTGGAACTGGGGCGAGACACCATATATTTT. The chain uses TRBV5-1 and TRBJ1-3; weak D call: TRBD1 (5 bases). V lost 0 bases and J 8 bases, leaving 12 bases between the germline ends. Germline V gives CDR1 SGHRS, CDR2 YFSETQ. The CDR3 loop spans 14 amino acids.

This clone was seen a single time. The chain has TRBV3-1 (or the pseudogene TRBV3-2) and TRBJ2-3, with 8 nucleotides matching TRBD2. CDR3 size: 14 residues. Germline V lookup: CDR1 LGHDT, CDR2 YNNKEL (reference sequence). Trimming took 6 bases from V and 0 from J; bases not matched to a gene: 2. The CDR3, as DNA: TGTGCCAGCAGTCGGACTAGCAGCACAGATACGCAGTATTTT. Its translation is CASSRTSSTDTQYF.

Concerning this clone: Within the sample, other DNA sequences also encode this same CDR3. V gene TRBV5-1 combines with J gene TRBJ2-1; 10 bases map to TRBD2. Germline trimming cut 0 bases from V and 1 base from J; bases unmatched to any gene: 1. The germline V gene has CDR1 SGHRS and CDR2 YFSETQ. CDR3 size: 16 residues. In DNA, the CDR3 is TGCGCCAGCAGCTTGGAACTAGCGGGGTCCTACAATGAGCAGTTCTTC. Its translation is CASSLELAGSYNEQFF.

V is TRBV24-1 and J is TRBJ2-2; weak D call: TRBD2 (5 bases). Germline V gene data show CDR1 as KGHDR and CDR2 as SFDVKD. The CDR3 runs 16 residues. V lost 4 bases and J 0 bases, leaving 11 bases between the germline ends. CDR3 region: CATSEPTGANTGELFF. CDR3 DNA sequence: TGTGCCACCAGTGAGCCGACCGGGGCGAACACCGGGGAGCTGTTTTTT.

CDR3 amino acids: CASSTQSLAGSYNEQFF. The DNA of the CDR3 is TGTGCCAGCAGCACCCAATCTCTAGCGGGATCCTACAATGAGCAGTTCTTC. V usage is TRBV21-1 and J usage is TRBJ2-1; the table's D call of TRBD2 was not tested on the DNA. TRBV21-1 is a pseudogene locus. CDR3 size: 17 residues.

The CDR3 here is CASSRTQYEQYF. Here the CDR3 DNA reads TGTGCCAGCAGCCGAACTCAATACGAGCAGTACTTC. This rearrangement joins TRBV28 to TRBJ2-7; D gene ambiguous. From germline, CDR1 is MDHEN and CDR2 SYDVKM. The CDR3 has 12 amino acids. The germline V and J ends were trimmed by 6 bases and 4 bases, with 10 bases remaining between them.